Listed here are 10 T cell receptor beta chains from one sample, sequenced in a study of vaccination and CD4 T cells after COVID-19. Treatment indicated: approximately 11-day PBMC culture with coronavirus spike peptide pools or control peptides (ViraFEST assay). No cognate antigen is known for these TCRs. Sequencing of the DNA from cultured CD4+ T cells was carried out with the Oncomine TCR Beta short-read assay. From the PCR reads, TCRdb called clonotypes with MiXCR, one entry per CDR3 protein. The sample includes more than 13,000 distinct CDR3 sequences, about 24% of them seen just once. Material: CD4+ T cells from blood, cultured in vitro, obtained after SARS-CoV-2 vaccination. The receptors come from a human donor who had recovered from COVID-19.

This clonotype has only a few counts. This chain joins TRBV28 and TRBJ1-1; 7 bases line up with TRBD1. J gave up 1 base and V 3 bases, and 20 bases lay outside the gene matches. The V gene's germline CDR1 is MDHEN and CDR2 SYDVKM. The CDR3 has 20 residues. CDR3 loop: CASSFLLQVAWAGGNTEAFF. The DNA of the CDR3 is TGTGCCAGCAGTTTCCTCCTTCAGGTGGCTTGGGCAGGGGGGAACACTGAAGCTTTCTTT.

This clonotype has more than one count but fewer than ten. The chain combines TRBV11-2 with TRBJ2-2, with D hard to call. Germline CDR1 reads SGHAT; CDR2 reads FQNNGV. Trimming took 4 bases from V and 3 from J, leaving 12 bases between them. The CDR3 has 15 amino acids. CDR3 DNA sequence: TGTGCCAGCAGCTCAGGACGCCGTTACACCGGGGAGCTGTTTTTT. Translating gives CASSSGRRYTGELFF.

V and J are TRBV7-9 and TRBJ2-3; 10 bases line up with TRBD2. Germline trimming cut 1 base from V and 5 bases from J; bases unmatched to any gene: 12. The CDR3 consists of 18 residues. Germline V gene sequence: CDR1 SEHNR, CDR2 FQNEAQ (reference sequence). CDR3 bases: TGTGCCAGCAGCTTAGGGATAGCAGCGGGAGGGCCTGGAGATACGCAGTATTTT. It specifies CASSLGIAAGGPGDTQYF.

The CDR3: CSVASGLAEAFF. The CDR3 DNA reads as TGCAGCGTTGCATCCGGGCTGGCTGAAGCTTTCTTT. J is TRBJ1-1 and V is TRBV29-1; D gene unclear. This CDR3 has 12 amino acids. The germline gives CDR1 SQVTM, CDR2 ANQGSEA. Trimming removed 4 bases at V and 6 bases at J, with 12 bases between.

The rearrangement links TRBV7-2 to TRBJ1-2; 7 bases match TRBD1. V lost 5 bases to trimming and J lost 8 bases; unmatched junction nucleotides: 11. CDR3 length equals 14 residues. Germline CDR1 reads SGHTA; CDR2 reads FQGNSA. CDR3: CASSGGGGIVGYTF. As DNA, the CDR3 is TGTGCCAGCAGCGGAGGAGGGGGCATCGTGGGCTACACCTTC.

As to this clonotype: Since a much larger clone is just one base distant, this may be a read error. This chain uses TRBV7-2 with TRBJ1-2; 7 bases fit TRBD1. Germline values: CDR1 SGHTA, CDR2 FQGNSA. V was pared by 2 bases and J by 7 bases, with 7 bases of the junction left unmatched. This CDR3 contains 14 residues. CDR3 protein: CASSLSGTDFGYTF. As DNA, the CDR3 is TGTGCCAGCAGCTTATCCGGGACAGACTTTGGCTACACCTTC.

V and J are TRBV6-5 and TRBJ2-7, with 11 bases that match TRBD2. This CDR3 is built from 15 residues. V lost 1 base, J lost 6 bases, and 5 bases stayed unmatched. Germline V gene sequence: CDR1 MNHEY, CDR2 SVGAGI. CDR3: CASSYFGTSGSEQYF. The CDR3 DNA reads TGTGCCAGCAGTTACTTCGGGACTAGCGGCTCCGAGCAGTACTTC.

The rearrangement joins TRBV6-2 or TRBV6-3 to TRBJ1-5, with D possibly matching TRBD1 (5 bases). Between the trimmed V and J ends, which lost 8 bases and 2 bases, there was a span of 16 bases. The CDR3 consists of 15 residues. Per the germline V gene, CDR1 is MNHEY and CDR2 is SVGEGT. In DNA, the CDR3 is TGTGCCAGCGCCCCATTGGGCAGGGGCAATCAGCCCCAGCATTTT. As protein: CASAPLGRGNQPQHF.

This clonotype was observed a handful of times. V gene TRBV7-2 combines with J gene TRBJ2-1; 15 bases map to TRBD2. CDR3 length equals 16 residues. With 1 base clipped from V and 6 bases from J, the junction kept 1 base outside the gene matches. The germline CDR1 and CDR2 sequences are SGHTA and FQGNSA. Here the CDR3 reads CASSLGTSGRVNEQFF. CDR3 coding DNA: TGTGCCAGCAGCTTAGGGACTAGCGGGAGGGTCAATGAGCAGTTCTTC.

This clonotype ranks as medium-sized. The rearrangement links TRBV28 to TRBJ1-6, with D maybe TRBD1 (5 bases). The CDR3 is 16 residues long. V lost 1 base to trimming and J lost 7 bases, with 14 bases between them. The germline gives CDR1 MDHEN, CDR2 SYDVKM. The DNA of the CDR3 is TGTGCCAGCAGTTTATCAGGGAAGCCCCTCAATTCACCCCTCCACTTT. Translation gives CASSLSGKPLNSPLHF.